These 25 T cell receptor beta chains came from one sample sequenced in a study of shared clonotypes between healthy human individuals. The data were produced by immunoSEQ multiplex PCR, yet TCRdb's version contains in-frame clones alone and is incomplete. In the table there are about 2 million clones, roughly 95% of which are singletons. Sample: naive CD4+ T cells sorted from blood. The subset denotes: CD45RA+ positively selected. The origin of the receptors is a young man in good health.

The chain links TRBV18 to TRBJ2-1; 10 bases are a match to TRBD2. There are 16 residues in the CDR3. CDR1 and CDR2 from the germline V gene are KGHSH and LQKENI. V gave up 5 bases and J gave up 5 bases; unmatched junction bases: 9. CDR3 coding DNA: TGTGCCAGCTCAACGCTGACTAGCGGGTTAAACAATGAGCAGTTCTTC. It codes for CASSTLTSGLNNEQFF. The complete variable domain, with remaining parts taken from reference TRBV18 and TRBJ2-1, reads NAGVMQNPRHLVRRRGQEARLRCSPMKGHSHVYWYRQLPEEGLKFMVYLQKENIIDESGMPKERFSAEFPKEGPSILRIQQVVRGDSAAYFCASSTLTSGLNNEQFFGPGTRLTVL.

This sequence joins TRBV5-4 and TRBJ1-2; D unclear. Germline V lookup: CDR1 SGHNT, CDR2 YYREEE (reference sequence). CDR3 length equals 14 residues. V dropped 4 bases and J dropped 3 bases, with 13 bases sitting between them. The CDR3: CASSRKTDDYGYTF. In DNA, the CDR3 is TGTGCCAGCAGCCGGAAGACGGACGACTATGGCTACACCTTC.

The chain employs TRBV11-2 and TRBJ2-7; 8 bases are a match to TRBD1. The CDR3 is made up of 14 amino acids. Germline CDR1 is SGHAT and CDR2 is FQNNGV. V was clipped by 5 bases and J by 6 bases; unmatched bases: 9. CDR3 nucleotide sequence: TGTGCCAGCAGCCGCGGGGACAGGTCAGGCGAGCAGTACTTC. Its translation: CASSRGDRSGEQYF.

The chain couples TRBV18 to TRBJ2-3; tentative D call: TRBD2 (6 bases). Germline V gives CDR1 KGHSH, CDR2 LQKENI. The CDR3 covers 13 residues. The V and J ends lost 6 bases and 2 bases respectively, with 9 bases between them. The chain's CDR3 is CASSRDLTDTQYF. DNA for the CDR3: TGTGCCAGCTCGCGGGACCTCACAGATACGCAGTATTTT.

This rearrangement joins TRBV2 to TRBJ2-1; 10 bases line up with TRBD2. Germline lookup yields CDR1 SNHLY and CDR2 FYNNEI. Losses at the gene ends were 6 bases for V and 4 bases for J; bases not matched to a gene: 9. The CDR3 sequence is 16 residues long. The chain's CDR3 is CASSPPGLADYNEQFF. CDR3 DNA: TGTGCCAGCAGCCCCCCCGGACTAGCGGATTACAATGAGCAGTTCTTC. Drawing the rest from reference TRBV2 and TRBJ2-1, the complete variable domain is EPEVTQTPSHQVTQMGQEVILRCVPISNHLYFYWYRQILGQKVEFLVSFYNNEISEKSEIFDDQFSVERPDGSNFTLKIRSTKLEDSAMYFCASSPPGLADYNEQFFGPGTRLTVL.

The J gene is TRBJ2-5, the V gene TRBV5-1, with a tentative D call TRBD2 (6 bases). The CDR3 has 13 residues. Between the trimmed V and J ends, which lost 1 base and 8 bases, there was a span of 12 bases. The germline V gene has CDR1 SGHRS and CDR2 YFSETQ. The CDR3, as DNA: TGCGCCAGCAGCTTGTCCTTGGGGGGTACCCAGTACTTC. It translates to CASSLSLGGTQYF. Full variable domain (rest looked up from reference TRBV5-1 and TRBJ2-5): KAGVTQTPRYLIKTRGQQVTLSCSPISGHRSVSWYQQTPGQGLQFLFEYFSETQRNKGNFPGRFSGRQFSNSRSEMNVSTLELGDSALYLCASSLSLGGTQYFGPGTRLLVL.

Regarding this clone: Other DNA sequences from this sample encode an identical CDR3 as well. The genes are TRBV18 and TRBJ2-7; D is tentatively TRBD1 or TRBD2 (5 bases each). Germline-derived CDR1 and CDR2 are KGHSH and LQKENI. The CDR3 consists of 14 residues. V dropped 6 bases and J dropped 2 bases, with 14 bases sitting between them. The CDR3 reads CASSPRDGPYEQYF. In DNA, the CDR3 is TGTGCCAGCTCTCCCCGGGACGGACCCTACGAGCAGTACTTC.

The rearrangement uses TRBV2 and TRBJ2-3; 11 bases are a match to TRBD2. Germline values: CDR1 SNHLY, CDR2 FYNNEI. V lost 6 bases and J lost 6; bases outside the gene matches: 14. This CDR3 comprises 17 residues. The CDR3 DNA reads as TGTGCCAGCAGGAAGCCGGGACTAGCGGTGGCCCACGATACGCAGTATTTT. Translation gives CASRKPGLAVAHDTQYF. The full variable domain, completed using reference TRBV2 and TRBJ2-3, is EPEVTQTPSHQVTQMGQEVILRCVPISNHLYFYWYRQILGQKVEFLVSFYNNEISEKSEIFDDQFSVERPDGSNFTLKIRSTKLEDSAMYFCASRKPGLAVAHDTQYFGPGTRLTVL.

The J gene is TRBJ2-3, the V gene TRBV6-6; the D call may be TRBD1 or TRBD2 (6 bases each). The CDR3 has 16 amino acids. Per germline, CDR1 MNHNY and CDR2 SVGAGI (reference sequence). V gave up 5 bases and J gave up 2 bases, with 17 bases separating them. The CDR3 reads CASSARGLTVTDTQYF. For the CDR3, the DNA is TGTGCCAGCAGTGCCAGGGGACTCACGGTCACAGATACGCAGTATTTT.

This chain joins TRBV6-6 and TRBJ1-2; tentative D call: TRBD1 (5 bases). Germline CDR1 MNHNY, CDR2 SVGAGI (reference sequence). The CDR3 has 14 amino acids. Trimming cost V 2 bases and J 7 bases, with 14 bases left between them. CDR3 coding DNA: TGTGCCAGCAGTTACGGGGGATTTTCGGGTGGCTACACCTTC. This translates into CASSYGGFSGGYTF.

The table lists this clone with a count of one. In DNA form, the CDR3 reads TGTGCCAGCAGCTTAGCCCCCGCGGACCTCAAGGGCAATGAGCAGTTCTTC. Translation: CASSLAPADLKGNEQFF. J is TRBJ2-1 and V is TRBV7-2, with D hard to call. Germline CDR1 is SGHTA and CDR2 is FQGNSA. The CDR3 is 17 amino acids. Trimming cost V 0 bases and J 6 bases, with 18 bases left between them.

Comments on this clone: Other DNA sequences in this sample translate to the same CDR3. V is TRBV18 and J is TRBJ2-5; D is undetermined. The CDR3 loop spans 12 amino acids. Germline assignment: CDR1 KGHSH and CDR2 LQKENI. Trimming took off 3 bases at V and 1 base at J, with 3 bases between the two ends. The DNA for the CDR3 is TGTGCCAGCTCACCGGGCCAAGAGACCCAGTACTTC. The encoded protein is CASSPGQETQYF.

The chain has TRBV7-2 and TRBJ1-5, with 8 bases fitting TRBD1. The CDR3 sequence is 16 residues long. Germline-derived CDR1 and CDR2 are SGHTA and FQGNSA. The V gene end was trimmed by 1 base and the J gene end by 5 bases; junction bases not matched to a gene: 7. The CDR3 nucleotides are TGTGCCAGCAGCTTAGATGCCAGGGGGCTTTATCAGCCCCAGCATTTT. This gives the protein CASSLDARGLYQPQHF. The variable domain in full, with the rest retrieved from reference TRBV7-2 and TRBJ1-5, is GAGVSQSPSNKVTEKGKDVELRCDPISGHTALYWYRQSLGQGLEFLIYFQGNSAPDKSGLPSDRFSAERTGGSVSTLTIQRTQQEDSAVYLCASSLDARGLYQPQHFGDGTRLSIL.

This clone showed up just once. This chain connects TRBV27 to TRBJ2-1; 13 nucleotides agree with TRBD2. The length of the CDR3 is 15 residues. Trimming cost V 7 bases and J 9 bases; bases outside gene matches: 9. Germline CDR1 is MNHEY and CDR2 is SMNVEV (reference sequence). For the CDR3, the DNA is TGTGCCAGCAAGGGACTAGCGGGAATACCGGGTGAGCAGTTCTTC. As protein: CASKGLAGIPGEQFF.

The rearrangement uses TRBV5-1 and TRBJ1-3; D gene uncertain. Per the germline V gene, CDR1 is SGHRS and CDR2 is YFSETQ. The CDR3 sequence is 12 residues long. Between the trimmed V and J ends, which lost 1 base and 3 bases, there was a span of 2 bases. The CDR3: CASSLLGNTIYF. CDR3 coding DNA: TGCGCCAGCAGCTTGCTTGGAAACACCATATATTTT.

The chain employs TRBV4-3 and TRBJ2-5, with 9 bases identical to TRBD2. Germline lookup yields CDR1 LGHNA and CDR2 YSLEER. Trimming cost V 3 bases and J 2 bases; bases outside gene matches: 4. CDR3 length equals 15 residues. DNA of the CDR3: TGCGCCAGCAGCCATACCAGCGGGGGGCAAGAGACCCAGTACTTC. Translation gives CASSHTSGGQETQYF.

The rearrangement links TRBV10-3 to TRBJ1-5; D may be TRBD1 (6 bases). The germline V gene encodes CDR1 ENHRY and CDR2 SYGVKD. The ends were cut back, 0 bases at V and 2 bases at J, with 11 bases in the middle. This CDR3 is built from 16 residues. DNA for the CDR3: TGTGCCATCAGTGAGTCTATTCGACAGGGCAATCAGCCCCAGCATTTT. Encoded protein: CAISESIRQGNQPQHF.

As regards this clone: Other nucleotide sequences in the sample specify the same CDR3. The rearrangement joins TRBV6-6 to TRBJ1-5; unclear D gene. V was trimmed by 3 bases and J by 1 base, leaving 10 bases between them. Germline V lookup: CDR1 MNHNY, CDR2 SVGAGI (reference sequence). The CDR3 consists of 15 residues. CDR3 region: CASSYGQESNQPQHF. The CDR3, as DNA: TGTGCCAGCAGTTATGGTCAGGAGAGCAATCAGCCCCAGCATTTT.

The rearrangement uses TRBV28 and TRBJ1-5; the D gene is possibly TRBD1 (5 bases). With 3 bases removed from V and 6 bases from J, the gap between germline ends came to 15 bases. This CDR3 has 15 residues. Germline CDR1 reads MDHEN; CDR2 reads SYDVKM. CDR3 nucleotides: TGTGCCAGCAGTTTGGCGGCTCCCCAGGGTCAGCCCCAGCATTTT. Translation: CASSLAAPQGQPQHF.

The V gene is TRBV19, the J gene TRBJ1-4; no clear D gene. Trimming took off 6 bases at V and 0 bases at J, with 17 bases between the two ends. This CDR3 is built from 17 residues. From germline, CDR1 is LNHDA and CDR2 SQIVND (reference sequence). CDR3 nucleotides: TGTGCCAGTAGAATGGGTACGGGAACTGCAACTAATGAAAAACTGTTTTTT. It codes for CASRMGTGTATNEKLFF.

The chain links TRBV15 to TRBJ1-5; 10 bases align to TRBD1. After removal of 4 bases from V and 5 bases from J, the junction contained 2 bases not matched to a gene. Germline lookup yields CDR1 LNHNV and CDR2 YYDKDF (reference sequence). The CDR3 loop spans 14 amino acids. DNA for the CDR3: TGTGCCACCAGCACGGGACAGGGGTATCAGCCCCAGCATTTT. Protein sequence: CATSTGQGYQPQHF.

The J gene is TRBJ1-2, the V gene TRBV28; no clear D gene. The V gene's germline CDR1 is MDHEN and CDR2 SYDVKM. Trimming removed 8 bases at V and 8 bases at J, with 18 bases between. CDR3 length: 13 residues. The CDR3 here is CASRVSSYPGYTF. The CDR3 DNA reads TGTGCCAGCCGAGTCAGCAGCTATCCGGGCTACACCTTC.

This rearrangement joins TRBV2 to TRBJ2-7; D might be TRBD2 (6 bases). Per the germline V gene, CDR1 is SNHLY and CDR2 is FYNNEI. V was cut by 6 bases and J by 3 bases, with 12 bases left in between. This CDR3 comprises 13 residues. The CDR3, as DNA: TGTGCCAGCAGGTCGGGGGTAAGCTACGAGCAGTACTTC. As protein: CASRSGVSYEQYF.

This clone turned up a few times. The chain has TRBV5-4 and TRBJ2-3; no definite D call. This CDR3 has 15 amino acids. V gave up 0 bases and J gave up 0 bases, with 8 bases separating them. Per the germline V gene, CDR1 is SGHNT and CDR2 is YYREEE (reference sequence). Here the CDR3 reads CASSLVRGSTDTQYF. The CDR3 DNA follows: TGTGCCAGCAGCTTGGTTCGAGGAAGCACAGATACGCAGTATTTT.

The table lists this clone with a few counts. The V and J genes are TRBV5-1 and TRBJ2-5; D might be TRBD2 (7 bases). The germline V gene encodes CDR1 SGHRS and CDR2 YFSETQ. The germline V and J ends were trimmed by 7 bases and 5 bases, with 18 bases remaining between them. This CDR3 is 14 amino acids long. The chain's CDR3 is CASLRQGGGETQYF. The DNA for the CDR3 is TGCGCCAGCCTTAGGCAGGGCGGGGGCGAGACCCAGTACTTC.